This T cell receptor (beta chain) comes out of a study of shared clonotypes between healthy human individuals. Every subset had its genomic DNA shared out evenly among several immunoSEQ plates. Sorted-subset replicate PCR reactions were performed with about 190 ng DNA, corresponding to about 30,000 T cell genomes. The protocol was immunoSEQ multiplex PCR, while the TCRdb copy is restricted to in-frame clones and leaves out a portion. The table lists over 2 million clones, about 95% of them singletons. Positively selected for CCR7, the CD45RO-negative cells used as naive CD8 cells excluded terminally differentiated effector memory CD45RA+ cells. Germline values: CDR1 MNHEY, CDR2 SMNVEV (reference sequence). This CDR3 has 13 amino acids. Between the trimmed V and J ends, which lost 0 bases and 5 bases, there was a span of 8 bases.

Sequences were obtained from naive CD8+ T cells sorted from blood. This receptor was identified in a man aged 18 to 35 in good health. The chain recombines TRBV27 with TRBJ2-7; D uncertain. The CDR3 DNA sequence: TGTGCCAGCAGTTTATCTCGTGTCCACGAGCAGTACTTC. The encoded protein is CASSLSRVHEQYF.